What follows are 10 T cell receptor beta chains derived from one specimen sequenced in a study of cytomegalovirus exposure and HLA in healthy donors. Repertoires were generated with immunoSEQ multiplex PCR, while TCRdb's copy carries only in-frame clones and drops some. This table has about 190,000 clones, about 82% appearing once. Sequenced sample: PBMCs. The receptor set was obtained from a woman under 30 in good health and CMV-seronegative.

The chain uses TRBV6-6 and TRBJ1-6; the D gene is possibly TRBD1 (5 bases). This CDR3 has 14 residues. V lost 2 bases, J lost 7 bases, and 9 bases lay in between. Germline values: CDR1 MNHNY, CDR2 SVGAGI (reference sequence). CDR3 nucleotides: TGTGCCAGCAGTTACCAGGGTGGCAATTCACCCCTCCACTTT. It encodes CASSYQGGNSPLHF.

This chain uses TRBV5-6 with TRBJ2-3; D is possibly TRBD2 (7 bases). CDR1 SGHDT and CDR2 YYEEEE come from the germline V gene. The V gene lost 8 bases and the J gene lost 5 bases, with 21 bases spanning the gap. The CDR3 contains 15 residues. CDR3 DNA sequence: TGTGCCAGTTCGCCCTGGCGGGGGACACGAGATACGCAGTATTTT. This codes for CASSPWRGTRDTQYF.

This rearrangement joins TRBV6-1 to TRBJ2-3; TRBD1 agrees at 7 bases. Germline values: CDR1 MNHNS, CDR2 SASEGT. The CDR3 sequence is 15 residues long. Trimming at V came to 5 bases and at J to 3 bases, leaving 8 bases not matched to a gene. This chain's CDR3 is CASSKGATGTDTQYF. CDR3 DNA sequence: TGTGCCAGCAGTAAGGGGGCAACTGGGACAGATACGCAGTATTTT.

The CDR3 DNA follows: TGTGCCAGCAGCACCCATACTAGCACAGATACGCAGTATTTT. Translation gives CASSTHTSTDTQYF. The chain combines TRBV9 with TRBJ2-3; no firm D call. With 4 bases removed from V and 0 bases from J, the gap between germline ends came to 9 bases. The CDR3 totals 14 residues. The germline CDR1 and CDR2 sequences are SGDLS and YYNGEE.

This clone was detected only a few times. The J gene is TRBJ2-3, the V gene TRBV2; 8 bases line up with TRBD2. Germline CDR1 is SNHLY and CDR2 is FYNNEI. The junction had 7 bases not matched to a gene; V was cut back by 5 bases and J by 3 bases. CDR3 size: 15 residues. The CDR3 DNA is TGTGCCAGCAGTCGAAGCGGGAGTGCAACAGATACGCAGTATTTT. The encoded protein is CASSRSGSATDTQYF.

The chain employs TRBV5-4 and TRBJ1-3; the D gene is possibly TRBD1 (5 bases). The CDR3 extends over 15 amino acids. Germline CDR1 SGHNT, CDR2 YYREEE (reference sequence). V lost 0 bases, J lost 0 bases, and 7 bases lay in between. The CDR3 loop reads CASSLGQSSGNTIYF. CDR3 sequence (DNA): TGTGCCAGCAGCTTGGGACAGAGCTCTGGAAACACCATATATTTT.

The CDR3 protein is CASSQSRTDTLIGANSNQPQHF. The CDR3 DNA is TGTGCCAGCAGCCAAAGCCGAACCGACACCCTTATAGGTGCAAATAGCAATCAGCCCCAGCATTTT. The V gene is TRBV4-2, the J gene TRBJ1-5; D remains unclear. V was shortened by 2 bases and J by 0 bases, with 29 bases between the two germline ends. The germline CDR1 and CDR2 sequences are LGHNA and YNFKEQ. This CDR3 spans 22 amino acids.

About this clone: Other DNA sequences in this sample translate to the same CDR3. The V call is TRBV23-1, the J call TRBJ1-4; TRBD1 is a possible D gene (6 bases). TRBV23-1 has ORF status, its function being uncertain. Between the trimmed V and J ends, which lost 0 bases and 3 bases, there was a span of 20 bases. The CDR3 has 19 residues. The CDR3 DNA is TGCGCCAGCAGTCAATCAGGGGGAGGGGACCACCAGGCTAATGAAAAACTGTTTTTT. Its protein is CASSQSGGGDHQANEKLFF.

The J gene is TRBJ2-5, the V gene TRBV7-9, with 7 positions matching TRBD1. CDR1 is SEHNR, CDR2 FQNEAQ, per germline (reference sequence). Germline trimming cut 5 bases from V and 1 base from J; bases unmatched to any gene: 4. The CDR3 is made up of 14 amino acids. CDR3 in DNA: TGTGCCAGCAGCCAGGACAGGACCCAAGAGACCCAGTACTTC. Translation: CASSQDRTQETQYF.

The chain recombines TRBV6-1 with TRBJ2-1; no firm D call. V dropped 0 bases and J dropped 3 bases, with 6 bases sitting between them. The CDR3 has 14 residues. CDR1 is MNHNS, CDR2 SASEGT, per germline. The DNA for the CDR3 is TGTGCCAGCAGTGAAGCGGAGTACTACAATGAGCAGTTCTTC. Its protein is CASSEAEYYNEQFF.